This T cell receptor beta chain is drawn from a study of T-cell reconstitution after alpha-beta-depleted transplantation in children. The library targeted TCRbeta and was prepared with unique molecular identifiers. TCRdb analysed the PCR reads with MiXCR anew, one entry per CDR3 protein. The sample contains nearly 400,000 distinct CDR3 sequences, roughly 20% of which appear only once. V was pared by 6 bases and J by 7 bases, with 18 bases between. Germline loops: CDR1 SQVTM, CDR2 ANQGSEA. There are 13 residues in the CDR3. This clonotype turned up a few times. The starting material was PBMCs from the stem cell graft donor, obtained from the stem cell graft. This clonotype was sampled from a human donor who donated a stem cell graft to a child with acute myeloid leukemia. V is TRBV29-1 and J is TRBJ2-5; D is unresolved. The CDR3 loop reads CSVKFSIEATQYF. The CDR3 nucleotides read TGCAGCGTGAAGTTCTCCATTGAGGCGACCCAGTACTTC.